This is a list of T cell receptor beta chains from one sample in a study of T-cell memory formation after mild COVID-19. TCRdb passed the 5' RACE reads through MiXCR, listing each CDR3 protein once. The sample lists about 440,000 distinct CDR3 sequences, roughly 20% occurring once. Sequences were obtained from PBMCs or a T cell subset sorted from them (not recorded which). All receptors come from an adult woman who had mild COVID-19 (a few samples of this study predate the infection). Cell type and time point are not known. The CDR3 runs from the conserved cysteine through the conserved F or W. The order of the fields is V gene, J gene, CDR3 length, CDR3 protein.

TRBV20-1	TRBJ2-7	16	CSARDLAAGATYEQYF
TRBV7-9	TRBJ1-1	12	CASSSRETEAFF
TRBV29-1	TRBJ2-1	13	CSGRGSSYNEQFF
TRBV7-6	TRBJ2-5	15	CASSEGLAGRETQYF
TRBV5-1	TRBJ2-1	13	CASSPRTDAEQFF
TRBV20-1	TRBJ2-1	16	CSARGLAGGPNVEQFF
TRBV20-1	TRBJ2-7	14	CSATTGPRVGQQYF
TRBV7-2	TRBJ2-2	15	CASSLASSYPGELFF
TRBV15	TRBJ2-2	12	CATRIATGELFF
TRBV24-1	TRBJ2-5	15	CATSDTRGVQETQYF
TRBV15	TRBJ2-7	14	CATSRGLGGYEQYF
TRBV28	TRBJ1-1	14	CASSLSLGSSEAFF
TRBV27	TRBJ1-1	15	CASSVIPTVPTEAFF
TRBV4-1	TRBJ2-1	12	CASSQGLGRQFF
TRBV20-1	TRBJ2-3	17	CSARDTDRSTSTDTQYF
TRBV27	TRBJ2-3	15	CASSTHSGGADTQYF
TRBV20-1	TRBJ2-7	15	CSARDKQGVFYEQYF
TRBV5-1	TRBJ2-5	17	CASSLALAGALQETQYF
TRBV7-3	TRBJ2-2	15	CASSLLGGPTGELFF
TRBV25-1	TRBJ2-2	12	CASSESDGELFF
TRBV7-6	TRBJ2-7	13	CASSWGGQNEQYF
TRBV24-1	TRBJ2-3	18	CATSDLSGMETGTDTQYF
TRBV11-2	TRBJ2-5	15	CASSLGQRTQETQYF
TRBV6-5	TRBJ2-1	18	CASSYLGPRTGSYNEQFF
TRBV7-9	TRBJ2-5	14	CASTLTGSVETQYF
TRBV18	TRBJ1-3	17	CASSPQDRGSSGNTIYF
TRBV6-2/TRBV6-3	TRBJ2-7	16	CASSYSLWRTSYEQYF
TRBV11-2	TRBJ2-3	17	CASSLDGLAQAGDTQYF
TRBV7-6	TRBJ1-1	14	CASSLAPENTEAFF
TRBV12-3/TRBV12-4	TRBJ2-5	14	CASSFQGGPGTQYF